These 30 T cell receptor beta chains were sequenced from one sample in a study of shared clonotypes between healthy human individuals. Assay: immunoSEQ multiplex PCR; the TCRdb copy retains only in-frame clones and omits some. The sample includes about 1,800,000 clones, about 95% seen only once; the top ten take 1.2%. CD45RO-negative, CCR7-selected cells formed the naive CD8 fraction, which excluded terminally differentiated effector memory CD45RA+ cells. Sequences were obtained from naive CD8+ T cells sorted from blood. These receptors came from a man younger than 35 in good health.

This sequence joins TRBV6-5 and TRBJ2-1; tentative D call: TRBD1 (6 bases). Germline assignment: CDR1 MNHEY and CDR2 SVGAGI. CDR3 length: 13 residues. V lost 6 bases, J lost 9 bases, and 15 bases lay in between. The CDR3 loop reads CASSLRGIGEQFF. CDR3 sequence (DNA): TGTGCCAGCAGCCTTAGGGGGATCGGTGAGCAGTTCTTC.

Remarks on this clone: The sample carries other DNA sequences with the same CDR3. J is TRBJ2-3 and V is TRBV28, with D hard to call. Germline V CDR1 and CDR2: MDHEN, SYDVKM. Trimming removed 6 bases from V and 2 bases from J, with 6 bases in between. The CDR3 is made up of 12 amino acids. Here the CDR3 DNA reads TGTGCCAGCAGCCTCGACACAGATACGCAGTATTTT. As protein: CASSLDTDTQYF. The full variable domain, its missing parts supplied by reference TRBV28 and TRBJ2-3, is DVKVTQSSRYLVKRTGEKVFLECVQDMDHENMFWYRQDPGLGLRLIYFSYDVKMKEKGDIPEGYSVSREKKERFSLILESASTNQTSMYLCASSLDTDTQYFGPGTRLTVL.

This clone was observed a few times. The V gene is TRBV4-1, the J gene TRBJ1-1; D is unresolved. The CDR3 loop spans 14 amino acids. CDR1 MGHRA and CDR2 YSYEKL come from the germline V gene. With 4 bases removed from V and 3 bases from J, the gap between germline ends came to 12 bases. The CDR3 is CASSLDRTYTEAFF. The CDR3 DNA reads TGCGCCAGCAGCCTGGACCGGACTTACACTGAAGCTTTCTTT.

The CDR3 sequence: CACWDRNTGELFF. For the CDR3, the DNA is TGTGCCTGCTGGGACAGGAACACCGGGGAGCTGTTTTTT. This sequence joins TRBV5-4 and TRBJ2-2; TRBD1 matches at 7 bases. V shed 10 bases and J 1 base; nucleotides not matched to a gene: 4. The CDR3 runs to 13 residues. Germline CDR1 reads SGHNT; CDR2 reads YYREEE (reference sequence).

The gene calls are TRBV28 and TRBJ2-2; TRBD2 agrees at 8 bases. The V segment lost 5 bases and the J segment 5 bases; nucleotides outside the gene matches: 7. CDR1 and CDR2 (germline): MDHEN, SYDVKM. There are 15 residues in the CDR3. The CDR3 bases are TGTGCCAGCAGTCTGCCCCCGGGGGGGACCGGGGAGCTGTTTTTT. Translated: CASSLPPGGTGELFF.

The V gene is TRBV5-5, the J gene TRBJ2-3; 7 bases are a match to TRBD1. The length of the CDR3 is 15 residues. Germline V gene sequence: CDR1 SGHKS, CDR2 YYEKEE (reference sequence). Germline trimming cut 5 bases from V and 2 bases from J; bases unmatched to any gene: 8. The CDR3 DNA reads TGTGCCAGCAGAACGGGACAGTTAAACACAGATACGCAGTATTTT. It yields the protein CASRTGQLNTDTQYF.

The chain is built from TRBV6-4 and TRBJ1-2; D unresolved. Germline assignment: CDR1 MRHNA and CDR2 SNTAGT. The CDR3 is 13 amino acids. Trimming cost V 3 bases and J 4 bases, with 9 bases left between them. The CDR3 DNA is TGTGCCAGCAGTGAGTGCAGACCCTATGGCTACACCTTC. This gives the protein CASSECRPYGYTF.

The CDR3 here is CATSTGNGELFF. DNA for the CDR3: TGTGCCACCAGCACCGGGAACGGGGAGCTGTTTTTT. V usage is TRBV15 and J usage is TRBJ2-2; perhaps TRBD2 as D (5 bases). Germline-derived CDR1 and CDR2 are LNHNV and YYDKDF (reference sequence). This CDR3 is built from 12 residues. V was shortened by 4 bases and J by 7 bases, with 7 bases between the two germline ends.

The chain is built from TRBV28 and TRBJ1-3; no definite D call. The length of the CDR3 is 16 residues. Trimming cost V 5 bases and J 0 bases, with 14 bases left between them. Germline V CDR1 and CDR2: MDHEN, SYDVKM. CDR3 in amino acids: CASSHSVSYSGNTIYF. CDR3 DNA sequence: TGTGCCAGCAGTCACTCCGTCTCGTACTCTGGAAACACCATATATTTT.

The CDR3 nucleotides are TGCGCCAGCACTGATGGGGCAGATACGCAGTATTTT. As protein: CASTDGADTQYF. The chain uses TRBV10-2 and TRBJ2-3; D unclear. Trimming shortened V by 7 bases and J by 4 bases, and 9 bases separated the two germline ends. The germline gives CDR1 WSHSY, CDR2 SAAADI. The length of the CDR3 is 12 residues.

In regard to this clone: Other DNA sequences of this sample code for an identical CDR3. This chain joins TRBV11-2 and TRBJ2-7; the D is unclear. Per germline, CDR1 SGHAT and CDR2 FQNNGV. Trimming took off 4 bases at V and 1 base at J, with 8 bases between the two ends. This CDR3 is 13 amino acids long. The CDR3 spells CASSSTLSYEQYF. Written as DNA, the CDR3 is TGTGCCAGCAGCTCGACACTTTCCTACGAGCAGTACTTC.

The chain employs TRBV5-1 and TRBJ1-1; 9 bases map to TRBD1. Germline values: CDR1 SGHRS, CDR2 YFSETQ. The ends lost 4 bases at V and 11 bases at J; junction bases unmatched: 15. CDR3 length: 15 residues. The CDR3 DNA reads TGCGCCAGCAGCGGGACCGGGACAGGGCTAGGACAGGCTTTCTTT. It yields the protein CASSGTGTGLGQAFF.

V usage is TRBV5-6 and J usage is TRBJ1-2; 9 bases map to TRBD1. There are 16 residues in the CDR3. The V gene's germline CDR1 is SGHDT and CDR2 YYEEEE. Germline trimming cut 0 bases from V and 5 bases from J; bases unmatched to any gene: 8. The CDR3 nucleotides read TGTGCCAGCAGCTTGGCGATAGGACAGGGGTTTTATGGCTACACCTTC. It yields the protein CASSLAIGQGFYGYTF.

The chain carries TRBV28 and TRBJ1-1; D is ambiguous. CDR3 length: 13 amino acids. Trimming left V 0 bases short and J 4 bases short, with 6 bases between. Germline lookup yields CDR1 MDHEN and CDR2 SYDVKM. Here the CDR3 DNA reads TGTGCCAGCAGTTTATGGGCGGGCACTGAAGCTTTCTTT. Protein product: CASSLWAGTEAFF.

The chain couples TRBV5-1 to TRBJ2-1; D is unclear. There are 16 residues in the CDR3. Trimming took 1 base from V and 4 from J, leaving 15 bases between them. Germline V gives CDR1 SGHRS, CDR2 YFSETQ. CDR3 DNA sequence: TGCGCCAGCAGCTTGACACCCATAGGCGTTTACAATGAGCAGTTCTTC. It specifies CASSLTPIGVYNEQFF. Looking up the rest from reference TRBV5-1 and TRBJ2-1 gives the full variable domain: KAGVTQTPRYLIKTRGQQVTLSCSPISGHRSVSWYQQTPGQGLQFLFEYFSETQRNKGNFPGRFSGRQFSNSRSEMNVSTLELGDSALYLCASSLTPIGVYNEQFFGPGTRLTVL.

The V gene is TRBV2, the J gene TRBJ2-3, with D possibly matching TRBD2 (5 bases). CDR1 SNHLY and CDR2 FYNNEI come from the germline V gene. The CDR3 sequence is 15 residues long. V lost 4 bases to trimming and J lost 4 bases, with 15 bases between them. CDR3 coding DNA: TGTGCCAGCAGTGGGTCCGAGGGCCGGGCAGATACGCAGTATTTT. Translation: CASSGSEGRADTQYF.

The J gene is TRBJ1-5, the V gene TRBV6-1; D is unclear. This CDR3 is 14 amino acids long. CDR1 is MNHNS, CDR2 SASEGT, per germline. The V and J ends lost 1 base and 3 bases respectively, with 7 bases between them. Written as DNA, the CDR3 is TGTGCCAGCAGTGAAGGGGGAAACAATCAGCCCCAGCATTTT. Translation gives CASSEGGNNQPQHF.

CDR3: CASSQGGLTGEQFF. The CDR3 DNA reads as TGTGCCAGCAGCCAAGGGGGCCTAACCGGCGAGCAGTTCTTC. The genes are TRBV4-2 and TRBJ2-1, with D possibly being TRBD1 (5 bases). Germline V lookup: CDR1 LGHNA, CDR2 YNFKEQ. Trimming pared 1 base from V and 10 bases from J, leaving 14 bases between. The CDR3 sequence is 14 residues long.

The V and J genes are TRBV4-1 and TRBJ2-2; D gene unclear. Germline CDR1 is MGHRA and CDR2 is YSYEKL. The V gene lost 4 bases and the J gene lost 1 base, with 7 bases spanning the gap. The CDR3 is 14 residues long. Here the CDR3 reads CASSPPWNTGELFF. The DNA for the CDR3 is TGCGCCAGCAGCCCCCCTTGGAACACCGGGGAGCTGTTTTTT.

This chain joins TRBV6-5 and TRBJ2-5; D is tentatively TRBD1 or TRBD2 (5 bases each). Germline values: CDR1 MNHEY, CDR2 SVGAGI. V gave up 5 bases and J gave up 1 base, with 14 bases separating them. This CDR3 region has 15 residues. CDR3 in DNA: TGTGCCAGCAGTCCCGGGACGGCGTTCCAAGAGACCCAGTACTTC. Protein product: CASSPGTAFQETQYF.

J is TRBJ2-7 and V is TRBV2; the match to TRBD1 covers 11 bases. V was pared by 9 bases and J by 6 bases, with 4 bases of the junction left unmatched. CDR3 length equals 12 residues. Germline CDR1 and CDR2: SNHLY and FYNNEI. This chain's CDR3 is CASPGQGGEQYF. CDR3 in DNA: TGTGCCAGTCCGGGACAGGGGGGCGAGCAGTACTTC.

In its sample, this clone was seen a few times. V is TRBV4-2 and J is TRBJ1-1; perhaps TRBD1 as D (5 bases). Germline V gene data show CDR1 as LGHNA and CDR2 as YNFKEQ. The CDR3 is 13 residues long. V shed 2 bases and J shed 5 bases, with 9 bases lying between them. DNA of the CDR3: TGTGCCAGCAGCCAACCCGACAGTACTGAAGCTTTCTTT. Translation: CASSQPDSTEAFF.

V gene TRBV19 combines with J gene TRBJ2-3, with 7 bases aligning to TRBD1. CDR1 and CDR2 (germline): LNHDA, SQIVND (reference sequence). The CDR3 has 15 amino acids. With 3 bases clipped from V and 0 bases from J, the junction kept 3 bases outside the gene matches. The CDR3 DNA sequence: TGTGCCAGTAGTATTAGGGGACAGAGCACAGATACGCAGTATTTT. Its translation is CASSIRGQSTDTQYF.

The gene calls are TRBV6-1 and TRBJ1-5, with D tentatively TRBD1 (5 bases). Trimming removed 8 bases at V and 0 bases at J, with 11 bases between. CDR1 is MNHNS and CDR2 is SASEGT in the germline V gene. The CDR3 length is 14 residues. CDR3 DNA sequence: TGTGCCAGCGGGGACGGGTATAGCAATCAGCCCCAGCATTTT. The encoded protein is CASGDGYSNQPQHF.

The chain links TRBV6-5 to TRBJ1-2, with a possible D match to TRBD1 (6 bases). Between the trimmed V and J ends, which lost 5 bases and 4 bases, there was a span of 11 bases. CDR1 is MNHEY, CDR2 SVGAGI, per germline. This CDR3 has 13 residues. This CDR3 reads CASSPSGAYGYTF. CDR3 bases: TGTGCCAGCAGTCCCTCGGGGGCCTATGGCTACACCTTC.

Of note for this clone: Additional DNA sequences in this sample encode the identical CDR3. V is TRBV13 and J is TRBJ1-1, with no clear D. This CDR3 region has 12 residues. Germline loops: CDR1 PRHDT, CDR2 FYEKMQ (reference sequence). Trimming stripped 0 bases from V and 5 bases from J, with 4 bases between. This CDR3 reads CASSLGLTEAFF. The CDR3 DNA sequence: TGTGCCAGCAGCTTAGGCCTAACTGAAGCTTTCTTT.

V is TRBV7-8 and J is TRBJ2-6; D not resolved. There are 15 residues in the CDR3. Germline V gene sequence: CDR1 SGHVS, CDR2 FQNEAQ. Trimming left V 5 bases short and J 2 bases short, with 10 bases between. The CDR3 bases are TGTGCCAGCAGCCTTGAATACCCTGGGGCCAACGTCCTGACTTTC. Its translation: CASSLEYPGANVLTF.

The chain has TRBV30 and TRBJ1-2, with 9 positions matching TRBD1. Germline lookup yields CDR1 GTSNPN and CDR2 SVGIG (reference sequence). V gave up 4 bases and J gave up 6 bases; unmatched junction bases: 12. CDR3 length: 15 residues. The CDR3 sequence is CAWIDPGTGKNGYTF. The CDR3 DNA is TGTGCCTGGATCGACCCCGGGACAGGGAAGAATGGCTACACCTTC.

The V and J genes are TRBV7-9 and TRBJ1-2; 7 bases are a match to TRBD1. Germline CDR1 and CDR2: SEHNR and FQNEAQ (reference sequence). With 2 bases clipped from V and 4 bases from J, the junction kept 13 bases outside the gene matches. CDR3 length: 17 amino acids. The DNA of the CDR3 is TGTGCCAGCAGCTTACCTACTCCGGGACAGTCGGTCTATGGCTACACCTTC. Translating it yields CASSLPTPGQSVYGYTF. Variable domain in full (rest from reference TRBV7-9 and TRBJ1-2): DTGVSQNPRHKITKRGQNVTFRCDPISEHNRLYWYRQTLGQGPEFLTYFQNEAQLEKSRLLSDRFSAERPKGSFSTLEIQRTEQGDSAMYLCASSLPTPGQSVYGYTFGSGTRLTVV.

The CDR3 DNA follows: TGTGCCAGCAGCCCGGTAGCGGAACCCTCCTACAATGAGCAGTTCTTC. It yields the protein CASSPVAEPSYNEQFF. The chain combines TRBV7-3 with TRBJ2-1; D might be TRBD2 (6 bases). Trimming removed 5 bases from V and 0 bases from J, with 14 bases in between. CDR1 and CDR2 (germline): SGHTA, FQGTGA. The CDR3 length is 16 residues. Full variable domain (rest looked up from reference TRBV7-3 and TRBJ2-1): GAGVSQTPSNKVTEKGKYVELRCDPISGHTALYWYRQSLGQGPEFLIYFQGTGAADDSGLPNDRFFAVRPEGSVSTLKIQRTERGDSAVYLCASSPVAEPSYNEQFFGPGTRLTVL.